Listed below are T cell receptor beta chains from one sample, sequenced in a study of shared clonotypes between healthy human individuals. Using immunoSEQ multiplex PCR, the repertoire was profiled, and TCRdb retains in-frame clones only, with some absent. The profile shows some 1,600,000 clones, around 98% of them singletons. Source material: naive CD4+ T cells sorted from blood. The receptors shown here come from a man younger than 45 in good health. CDR3s include the opening cysteine and the closing phenylalanine or tryptophan. D genes are given only for firm matches. A row's size may be missing; if present it is once, few, many or a size class.

DNA	CDR3	size	D	V	J
TGTGCCAGCAGCTTAGAACAGGGCAGGAATGGCTACACCTTC	CASSLEQGRNGYTF	NA	NA	TRBV11-2	TRBJ1-2
TGCAGCGTTAACCGGGACAGGGGCACAGATACGCAGTATTTT	CSVNRDRGTDTQYF	NA	TRBD1	TRBV29-1	TRBJ2-3
TGTGCCAGTAGTATAGACCGTCTAGCCTCCGGGGCCAACGTCCTGACTTTC	CASSIDRLASGANVLTF	NA	NA	TRBV19	TRBJ2-6
TGCGCCAGCAGCTTGCCGGGACAAGGCACCGGGGAGCTGTTTTTT	CASSLPGQGTGELFF	NA	NA	TRBV5-1	TRBJ2-2
TGTGCCAGCAGTGAACCGGGACAGGGAGAGCAGTACTTC	CASSEPGQGEQYF	NA	TRBD1	TRBV2	TRBJ2-7
TGTGCCAGCTCAACGGACAGGAACACTGAAGCTTTCTTT	CASSTDRNTEAFF	NA	NA	TRBV18	TRBJ1-1
TGTGCCAGCTCACCGAAGCTGGTTTTGAACACTGAAGCTTTCTTT	CASSPKLVLNTEAFF	NA	NA	TRBV18	TRBJ1-1
TGTGCCAGCAGTTACTCTTTGGGATCTGGCACTGAAGCTTTCTTT	CASSYSLGSGTEAFF	NA	NA	TRBV6-5	TRBJ1-1
TGTGCCAGCAGCTATACAGGGGGAGGGGAGACCCAGTACTTC	CASSYTGGGETQYF	NA	NA	TRBV7-2	TRBJ2-5
TGTGCCAGCAGTGAAGCGCTTCCGGGCCCCCAGAGGATACTGTTTTTT	CASSEALPGPQRILFF	NA	NA	TRBV6-1	TRBJ1-4
TGTGCCAGCAGCAGCGCTGGGGACTCTGGAAACACCATATATTTT	CASSSAGDSGNTIYF	NA	NA	TRBV9	TRBJ1-3
TGTGCCAGCAGGACAGAGAACACCGGGGAGCTGTTTTTT	CASRTENTGELFF	NA	NA	TRBV2	TRBJ2-2
TGTGCCAGCAGCGTAGCAGGGACCCAAGAGACCCAGTACTTC	CASSVAGTQETQYF	NA	NA	TRBV9	TRBJ2-5
TGTGCCAGTAGTCTAGGGACTAGTCTCAATGAGCAGTTCTTC	CASSLGTSLNEQFF	NA	TRBD2	TRBV19	TRBJ2-1
TGTGCCAGCAGCTTGCAGCCGTCTAGCGGAGACAATGAGCAGTTCTTC	CASSLQPSSGDNEQFF	NA	TRBD2	TRBV5-5	TRBJ2-1
TGTGCCAGCAGCTTGGACCGTGACAGGGGAGGTTCCTACAATGAGCAGTTCTTC	CASSLDRDRGGSYNEQFF	NA	TRBD1	TRBV5-6	TRBJ2-1
TGTGCCAGCAGCCAAGATCCGGACAGGGGGCGCCTATACGAGCAGTACTTC	CASSQDPDRGRLYEQYF	NA	TRBD1	TRBV11-2	TRBJ2-7
TGTGCCAGCAGCTTAGTAGGGGGGGACCTTAGCACAGATACGCAGTATTTT	CASSLVGGDLSTDTQYF	NA	NA	TRBV7-2	TRBJ2-3
TGTGCCAGCAGCTTAAATGGGGGCACAGATACGCAGTATTTT	CASSLNGGTDTQYF	NA	NA	TRBV5-6	TRBJ2-3
TGTGCCAGCAGCGCTACGGGAACTAGCGGGAGATACTCCTACAATGAGCAGTTCTTC	CASSATGTSGRYSYNEQFF	once	TRBD2	TRBV13	TRBJ2-1
TGTGCCAGCAGCGTATTCCACCAGGGGTGGGGGACCCAGTACTTC	CASSVFHQGWGTQYF	NA	NA	TRBV5-6	TRBJ2-5
TGTGCCAGCAACTACCCGGCAGGGGCCGGGGAGCTGTTTTTT	CASNYPAGAGELFF	NA	NA	TRBV5-8	TRBJ2-2
TGTGCCAGCAGCTTAGATTTGGGGGGCCCAACGGCCAAAAACATTCAGTACTTC	CASSLDLGGPTAKNIQYF	NA	NA	TRBV11-2	TRBJ2-4
TGTGCCAGCAGCCGACTAACTGGAAACACCATATATTTT	CASSRLTGNTIYF	NA	NA	TRBV11-2	TRBJ1-3
TGCGCCAGCAGCTTTACCGGGACAGGGGCCGAAAAACTGTTTTTT	CASSFTGTGAEKLFF	NA	TRBD1	TRBV5-1	TRBJ1-4
TGTGCCAGCAGCTTAAGCGCAATGGTTAACATTCAGTACTTC	CASSLSAMVNIQYF	NA	NA	TRBV5-4	TRBJ2-4
TGTGCCAGCAGCCCACGCCTCCAGGGGGCAGAGACCCAGTACTTC	CASSPRLQGAETQYF	NA	TRBD1	TRBV7-7	TRBJ2-5
TGCGCCAGCAGCTTGGTGCTAGCTGGACCCTACAATGAGCAGTTCTTC	CASSLVLAGPYNEQFF	NA	NA	TRBV5-1	TRBJ2-1
TGCGCCAGCAGCACCCCTAGCACCGCAGATACGCAGTATTTT	CASSTPSTADTQYF	NA	NA	TRBV5-1	TRBJ2-3
TGTGCCAGCAGCTTGGAACGGGAGGGTACCTACGAGCAGTACTTC	CASSLEREGTYEQYF	NA	TRBD2	TRBV5-6	TRBJ2-7
TGTGCCAGCAGCTTGGTTGGAAGGTACTACGAGCAGTACTTC	CASSLVGRYYEQYF	NA	NA	TRBV7-2	TRBJ2-7
TGCGCCAGGGGACTAGCGGGGGGCACAGATACGCAGTATTTT	CARGLAGGTDTQYF	once	TRBD2	TRBV10-1	TRBJ2-3
TGCGCCAGCAGCTCACTACCGGGACACACCGGGGAGCTGTTTTTT	CASSSLPGHTGELFF	NA	NA	TRBV5-1	TRBJ2-2
TGTGCCAGCAGCCGGACAGGGCGCAATGAAAAACTGTTTTTT	CASSRTGRNEKLFF	once	TRBD1	TRBV5-4	TRBJ1-4
TGTGCCAGCAGCGTAGCTGGGACTAGCGGAAGCTCCTACAATGAGCAGTTCTTC	CASSVAGTSGSSYNEQFF	NA	TRBD2	TRBV9	TRBJ2-1
TGTGCCAGCTCACCACCAGGCAGGGGCGGCGGCTACACCTTC	CASSPPGRGGGYTF	NA	NA	TRBV18	TRBJ1-2
TGCAGCGTTGCGGGAGTAGTAAGTTATACGCAGTATTTT	CSVAGVVSYTQYF	NA	NA	TRBV29-1	TRBJ2-3
TGTGCCAGCTACAGGGGGGGTGTGGGCAATCAGCCCCAGCATTTT	CASYRGGVGNQPQHF	NA	TRBD1	TRBV6-6	TRBJ1-5
TGTGCCATCAGTGAGAGTAGGGTGAACACCGGGGAGCTGTTTTTT	CAISESRVNTGELFF	NA	NA	TRBV10-3	TRBJ2-2
TGCGCCAGCAGCCTGAGACAGGGCTCCTACGAGCAGTACTTC	CASSLRQGSYEQYF	NA	TRBD1	TRBV10-1	TRBJ2-7
TGTGCCAGCAGCCCCTTGGGGCAAATGAACACTGAAGCTTTCTTT	CASSPLGQMNTEAFF	NA	NA	TRBV5-5	TRBJ1-1
TGTGCCACCCGGGAGAGTGACAATCAGCCCCAGCATTTT	CATRESDNQPQHF	NA	NA	TRBV2	TRBJ1-5
TGTGCCAGCAGTCCGCGTAGGGCAGGCGAACAGCCCCAGCATTTT	CASSPRRAGEQPQHF	NA	NA	TRBV28	TRBJ1-5
TGTGCCACCAGCCCCTTGACCGGGGAGCTGTTTTTT	CATSPLTGELFF	NA	NA	TRBV15	TRBJ2-2
TGTGCCAGCAGTGAATTTCCGGCCGCCGGCGAGCAGTACTTC	CASSEFPAAGEQYF	NA	NA	TRBV6-1	TRBJ2-7
TGCGCCAGCAGCTTGGCGGGGGACCGCACAGATACGCAGTATTTT	CASSLAGDRTDTQYF	NA	NA	TRBV5-1	TRBJ2-3
TGTGCCAGCAGTTTAAGTCGGGGGACTAGCGACCTACGTAACACCGGGGAGCTGTTTTTT	CASSLSRGTSDLRNTGELFF	NA	TRBD2	TRBV28	TRBJ2-2
TGTGCCAGCAGTGAATGGGGCAGGGGAGAGGAAAAACTGTTTTTT	CASSEWGRGEEKLFF	NA	NA	TRBV2	TRBJ1-4
TGTGCCAGCAGTGGACTAGCGGGAGTCACCGGGGAGCTGTTTTTT	CASSGLAGVTGELFF	once	TRBD2	TRBV7-2	TRBJ2-2
TGCGCCAGCAGCCCCGGACTAGCGGGAGGGCCTTTGAATAATGAGCAGTTCTTC	CASSPGLAGGPLNNEQFF	NA	TRBD2	TRBV5-1	TRBJ2-1
TGCGCCAGCAGCAGGGACGGGAACACTGAAGCTTTCTTT	CASSRDGNTEAFF	NA	NA	TRBV5-1	TRBJ1-1
TGTGCCAGCTCACCACGACTAGCGGCCTACAATGAGCAGTTCTTC	CASSPRLAAYNEQFF	NA	TRBD2	TRBV18	TRBJ2-1